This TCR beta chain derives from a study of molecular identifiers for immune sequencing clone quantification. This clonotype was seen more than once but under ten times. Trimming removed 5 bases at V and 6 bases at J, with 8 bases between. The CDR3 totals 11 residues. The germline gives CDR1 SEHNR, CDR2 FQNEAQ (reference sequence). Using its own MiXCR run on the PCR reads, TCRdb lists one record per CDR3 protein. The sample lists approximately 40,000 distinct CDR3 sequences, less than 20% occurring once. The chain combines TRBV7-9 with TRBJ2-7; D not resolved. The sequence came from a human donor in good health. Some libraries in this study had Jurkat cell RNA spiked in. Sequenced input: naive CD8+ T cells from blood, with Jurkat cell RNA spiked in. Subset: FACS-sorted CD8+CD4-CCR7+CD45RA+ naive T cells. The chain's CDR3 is CASSPGGEQYF. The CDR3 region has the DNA TGTGCCAGCAGCCCAGGCGGCGAGCAGTACTTC.